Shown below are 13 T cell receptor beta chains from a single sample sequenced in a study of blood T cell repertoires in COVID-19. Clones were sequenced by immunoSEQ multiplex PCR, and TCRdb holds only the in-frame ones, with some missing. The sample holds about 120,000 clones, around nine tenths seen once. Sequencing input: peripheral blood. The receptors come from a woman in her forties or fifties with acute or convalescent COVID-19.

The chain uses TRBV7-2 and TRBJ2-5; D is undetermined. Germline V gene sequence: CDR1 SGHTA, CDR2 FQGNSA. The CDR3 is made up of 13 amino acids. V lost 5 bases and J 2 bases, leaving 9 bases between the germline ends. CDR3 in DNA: TGTGCCAGCAGCCTCTCCTTACAAGAGACCCAGTACTTC. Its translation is CASSLSLQETQYF.

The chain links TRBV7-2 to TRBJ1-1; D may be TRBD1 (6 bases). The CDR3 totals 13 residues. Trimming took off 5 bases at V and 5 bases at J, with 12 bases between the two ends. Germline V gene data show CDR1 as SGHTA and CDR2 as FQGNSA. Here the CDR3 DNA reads TGTGCCAGCAGCCTGAACAGGGAGACTGAAGCTTTCTTT. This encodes CASSLNRETEAFF.

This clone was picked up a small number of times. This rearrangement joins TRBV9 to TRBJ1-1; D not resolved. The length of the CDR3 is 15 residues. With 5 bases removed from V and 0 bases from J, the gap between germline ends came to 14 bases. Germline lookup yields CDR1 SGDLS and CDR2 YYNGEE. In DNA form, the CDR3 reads TGTGCCAGCAGTCAGCACGGGGAATTGAACACTGAAGCTTTCTTT. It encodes CASSQHGELNTEAFF.

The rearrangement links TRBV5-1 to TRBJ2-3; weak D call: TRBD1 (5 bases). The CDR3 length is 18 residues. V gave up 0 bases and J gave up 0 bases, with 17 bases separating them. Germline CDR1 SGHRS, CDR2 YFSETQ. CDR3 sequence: CASSLDIQGYLSTDTQYF. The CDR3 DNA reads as TGCGCCAGCAGCTTGGATATCCAGGGATACCTTAGCACAGATACGCAGTATTTT. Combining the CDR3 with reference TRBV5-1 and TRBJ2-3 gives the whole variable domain KAGVTQTPRYLIKTRGQQVTLSCSPISGHRSVSWYQQTPGQGLQFLFEYFSETQRNKGNFPGRFSGRQFSNSRSEMNVSTLELGDSALYLCASSLDIQGYLSTDTQYFGPGTRLTVL.

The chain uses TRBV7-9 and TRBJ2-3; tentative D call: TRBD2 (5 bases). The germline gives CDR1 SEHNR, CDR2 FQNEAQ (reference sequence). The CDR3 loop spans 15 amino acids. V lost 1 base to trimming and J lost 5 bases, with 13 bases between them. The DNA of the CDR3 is TGTGCCAGCAGCTTAGATCGGGGAGACGTAGATACGCAGTATTTT. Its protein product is CASSLDRGDVDTQYF.

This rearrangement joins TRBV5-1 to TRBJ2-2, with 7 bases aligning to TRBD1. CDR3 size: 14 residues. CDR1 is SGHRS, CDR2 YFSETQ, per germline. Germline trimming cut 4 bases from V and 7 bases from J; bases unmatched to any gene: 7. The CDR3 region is CASSQDREGGELFF. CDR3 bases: TGCGCCAGCAGCCAAGACAGGGAAGGCGGGGAGCTGTTTTTT.

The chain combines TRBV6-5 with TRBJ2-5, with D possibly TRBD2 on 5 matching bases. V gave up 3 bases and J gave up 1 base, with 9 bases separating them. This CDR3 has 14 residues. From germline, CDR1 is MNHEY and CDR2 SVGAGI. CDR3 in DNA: TGTGCCAGCAGTTATTCTAGCCCCCAAGAGACCCAGTACTTC. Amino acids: CASSYSSPQETQYF.

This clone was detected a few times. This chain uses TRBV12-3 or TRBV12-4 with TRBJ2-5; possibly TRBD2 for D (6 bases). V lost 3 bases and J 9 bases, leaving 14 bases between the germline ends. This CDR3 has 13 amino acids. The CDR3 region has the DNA TGTGCCAGCAGTTTCGTGGGGGGAAGGGCCCAGTACTTC. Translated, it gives CASSFVGGRAQYF.

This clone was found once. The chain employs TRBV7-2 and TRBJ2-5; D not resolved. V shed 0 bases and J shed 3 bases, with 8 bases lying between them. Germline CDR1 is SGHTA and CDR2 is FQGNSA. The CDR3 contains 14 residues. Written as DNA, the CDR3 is TGTGCCAGCAGCTTAGCGATACGGGAAGAGACCCAGTACTTC. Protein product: CASSLAIREETQYF.

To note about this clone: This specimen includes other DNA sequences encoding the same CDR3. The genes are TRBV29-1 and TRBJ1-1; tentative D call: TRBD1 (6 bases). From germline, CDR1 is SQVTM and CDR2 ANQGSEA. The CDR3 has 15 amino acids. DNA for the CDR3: TGCAGTGTGGCGACAGGCCCTACCCTGAACACTGAAGCTTTCTTT. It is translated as CSVATGPTLNTEAFF.

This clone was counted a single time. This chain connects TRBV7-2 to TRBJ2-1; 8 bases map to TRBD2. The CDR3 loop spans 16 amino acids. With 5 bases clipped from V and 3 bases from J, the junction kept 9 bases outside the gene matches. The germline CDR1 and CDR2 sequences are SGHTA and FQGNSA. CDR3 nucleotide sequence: TGTGCCAGCAGCAGATCGGGACTAGACTTCTACAATGAGCAGTTCTTC. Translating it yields CASSRSGLDFYNEQFF.

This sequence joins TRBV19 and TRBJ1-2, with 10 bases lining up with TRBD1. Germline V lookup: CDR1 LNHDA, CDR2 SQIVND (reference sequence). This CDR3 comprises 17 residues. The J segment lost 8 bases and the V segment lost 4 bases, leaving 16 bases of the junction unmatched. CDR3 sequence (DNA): TGTGCCAGTAGTACTCAAGCCGCGACAGGGGGCAAGGTGGGCTACACCTTC. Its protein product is CASSTQAATGGKVGYTF. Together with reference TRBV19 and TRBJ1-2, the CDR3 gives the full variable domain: DGGITQSPKYLFRKEGQNVTLSCEQNLNHDAMYWYRQDPGQGLRLIYYSQIVNDFQKGDIAEGYSVSREKKESFPLTVTSAQKNPTAFYLCASSTQAATGGKVGYTFGSGTRLTVV.

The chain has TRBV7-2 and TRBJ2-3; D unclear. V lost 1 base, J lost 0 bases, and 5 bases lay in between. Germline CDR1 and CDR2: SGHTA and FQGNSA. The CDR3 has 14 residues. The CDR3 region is CASSLVGSTDTQYF. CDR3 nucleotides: TGTGCCAGCAGCTTAGTCGGTAGCACAGATACGCAGTATTTT. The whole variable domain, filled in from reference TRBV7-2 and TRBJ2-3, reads GAGVSQSPSNKVTEKGKDVELRCDPISGHTALYWYRQSLGQGLEFLIYFQGNSAPDKSGLPSDRFSAERTGGSVSTLTIQRTQQEDSAVYLCASSLVGSTDTQYFGPGTRLTVL.